The rows below give T cell receptor beta chains drawn from one sample of a study of graft-versus-host responses after intestinal transplantation. No antigens are known for them. The repertoire was sequenced with immunoSEQ multiplex PCR; TCRdb's copy has only in-frame clones and lacks some. Of about 120,000 clones in the sample, 85% to 95% were seen once. The sample in question was unstimulated CD8+ T cells sorted from spleen or lymph node cells, obtained before intestinal transplant. The receptors stem from a human donor who received an intestinal transplant. CDR3s include the opening cysteine and the closing phenylalanine or tryptophan. Each record gives: V gene, CDR3 protein.

>TRBV7-2
CASSPSDSLGNTIYF
>TRBV30
CAWSVFEDQPQHF
>TRBV30
CAWAASRAGGPSYNEQFF
>TRBV2
CASKVTASYEQYF
>TRBV19
CASSPGLAYNEQFF
>TRBV5-1
CASSVWTGGAIEDTQYF
>TRBV4-1
CASSRRRESSWDEQFF
>TRBV5-4
CASSSGAQEQFF
>TRBV5-5
CASSPLADYNEQFF
>TRBV27
CASLEGVGGGGAGELFF
>TRBV15
CAIRSGSTDTQYF
>TRBV11-2
CASSSGQPEAFF
>TRBV9
CASSVLTTDTQYF
>TRBV6-5
CASTKGMSSYEQYF